Below are 16 T cell receptor beta chains sequenced from a single sample in a study of cytomegalovirus exposure and HLA in healthy donors. 60 Vbeta and 13 Jbeta primers were used in PCR. Clones were read by immunoSEQ multiplex PCR, and TCRdb kept only the in-frame ones, dropping some. The table has 130,000 to 150,000 clones, 70% to 85% seen once. Sequenced material: PBMCs. These receptor sequences come from a woman aged 55 to 70 in good health and CMV-seropositive.

J is TRBJ2-5 and V is TRBV18; maybe TRBD2 (5 bases). The V end was cut by 6 bases, the J end by 5 bases, with 13 bases between. The length of the CDR3 is 13 residues. Germline V gene sequence: CDR1 KGHSH, CDR2 LQKENI. CDR3 DNA: TGTGCCAGCTCCCACGGCCGGGATGAGACCCAGTACTTC. Protein sequence: CASSHGRDETQYF.

This clone came up a few times. The rearrangement joins TRBV7-2 to TRBJ1-1; tentative D call: TRBD1 (6 bases). The CDR3 runs 14 residues. Trimming stripped 6 bases from V and 2 bases from J, with 13 bases between. The V gene's germline CDR1 is SGHTA and CDR2 FQGNSA. CDR3 region: CASRRGGANTEAFF. The CDR3 nucleotides are TGTGCCAGCAGAAGGGGGGGGGCCAACACTGAAGCTTTCTTT.

The chain links TRBV10-2 to TRBJ2-7; 10 positions match TRBD1. The V gene's germline CDR1 is WSHSY and CDR2 SAAADI. With V trimmed by 5 bases and J by 5 bases, 6 bases remained unmatched. The CDR3 is 14 amino acids. CDR3 in amino acids: CASSSGTGDHEQYF. The CDR3, as DNA: TGCGCCAGCAGTTCCGGGACAGGGGACCACGAGCAGTACTTC.

The chain uses TRBV28 and TRBJ2-3, with 10 bases lining up with TRBD1. This CDR3 spans 14 amino acids. Germline V CDR1 and CDR2: MDHEN, SYDVKM. V trimming: 6 bases; J trimming: 4 bases; junction bases outside the gene matches: 4. CDR3 sequence: CASSPGTGADTQYF. CDR3 nucleotide sequence: TGTGCCAGCAGCCCCGGGACAGGGGCAGATACGCAGTATTTT.

This clone was picked up a small number of times. The chain uses TRBV5-6 and TRBJ1-3; TRBD1 matches at 8 bases. J lost 0 bases, V lost 0 bases, and 2 bases had no gene match. CDR1 SGHDT and CDR2 YYEEEE come from the germline V gene. The CDR3 spans 16 residues. This chain's CDR3 is CASSLGQGSSGNTIYF. The CDR3 nucleotides are TGTGCCAGCAGCTTGGGACAGGGGAGCTCTGGAAACACCATATATTTT.

The chain recombines TRBV27 with TRBJ1-5, with TRBD1 matching over 8 bases. Losses at the gene ends were 5 bases for V and 4 bases for J; bases not matched to a gene: 7. CDR1 and CDR2 (germline): MNHEY, SMNVEV (reference sequence). The CDR3 spans 15 residues. CDR3 region: CASSVAGGSNQPQHF. CDR3 nucleotides: TGTGCCAGCAGTGTAGCAGGGGGCTCGAATCAGCCCCAGCATTTT.

The chain is built from TRBV6-5 and TRBJ2-7; 10 bases match TRBD1. Unmatched junction bases numbered 8, after V lost 5 bases and J lost 4 bases. CDR1 MNHEY and CDR2 SVGAGI come from the germline V gene. The CDR3 spans 15 residues. The CDR3 DNA reads TGTGCCAGCAGTCCCTCGGGACAGGGGATTTACGAGCAGTACTTC. It yields the protein CASSPSGQGIYEQYF.

Worth noting for this clone: This CDR3 is also generated by other DNA sequences in the sample. The chain recombines TRBV6-1 with TRBJ2-7; 9 positions agree with TRBD2. The CDR3 is made up of 21 amino acids. The germline gives CDR1 MNHNS, CDR2 SASEGT. The V and J ends lost 0 bases and 2 bases, in that order; junction bases with no gene match: 20. DNA for the CDR3: TGTGCCAGCAGTGAAGCAGCGGGAGGCCTACGGGCAGTACTTCGAGCCTACGAGCAGTACTTC. Amino acids: CASSEAAGGLRAVLRAYEQYF.

The rearrangement joins TRBV29-1 to TRBJ2-1; 11 bases match TRBD1. The CDR3 length is 15 residues. V lost 4 bases, J lost 5 bases, and 7 bases stayed unmatched. The germline CDR1 and CDR2 sequences are SQVTM and ANQGSEA. The CDR3 DNA is TGCAGCGTTGGGCCCCGGGACAGGGGGAACAATGAGCAGTTCTTC. Its protein product is CSVGPRDRGNNEQFF.

The chain has TRBV14 and TRBJ2-2, with no clear D. Germline lookup yields CDR1 SGHDN and CDR2 FVKESK. The CDR3 spans 14 residues. Deletions cut 0 bases from V and 7 bases from J, with 9 bases between. Here the CDR3 DNA reads TGTGCCAGCAGCCAAGATCAATATAGCGGGGAGCTGTTTTTT. It specifies CASSQDQYSGELFF.

The chain joins TRBV9 to TRBJ2-3; 8 bases map to TRBD2. The germline V gene encodes CDR1 SGDLS and CDR2 YYNGEE. The V segment lost 3 bases and the J segment 0 bases; nucleotides outside the gene matches: 6. CDR3 length: 16 amino acids. The CDR3 nucleotides are TGTGCCAGCAGCGGACGACTAGCGAATAGCACAGATACGCAGTATTTT. Translating it yields CASSGRLANSTDTQYF.

The chain joins TRBV5-4 to TRBJ2-7; D is possibly TRBD2 (5 bases). Deletions cut 4 bases from V and 2 bases from J, with 13 bases between. Per germline, CDR1 SGHNT and CDR2 YYREEE (reference sequence). The CDR3 runs 14 residues. CDR3 coding DNA: TGTGCCAGCAGCACGATTAGCGAGGCCTACGAGCAGTACTTC. It is translated as CASSTISEAYEQYF.

This rearrangement joins TRBV5-8 to TRBJ2-1; 9 bases match TRBD2. This CDR3 has 16 amino acids. The germline gives CDR1 SGHTS, CDR2 YDEGEE. The V and J ends lost 4 bases and 3 bases, in that order; junction bases with no gene match: 8. CDR3 DNA: TGTGCCAGCAGCCGGGTGACTAGCGGATTCTACAATGAGCAGTTCTTC. Its translation: CASSRVTSGFYNEQFF.

V usage is TRBV29-1 and J usage is TRBJ1-1; 10 nucleotides match TRBD1. Germline V gives CDR1 SQVTM, CDR2 ANQGSEA. The CDR3 totals 14 residues. V dropped 6 bases and J dropped 0; count of bases not matched to a gene: 4. For the CDR3, the DNA is TGCAGCGTCGGACAGGGGGACATGAACACTGAAGCTTTCTTT. Its protein product is CSVGQGDMNTEAFF. Using reference TRBV29-1 and TRBJ1-1 for the parts outside the CDR3, the full variable domain is SAVISQKPSRDICQRGTSLTIQCQVDSQVTMMFWYRQQPGQSLTLIATANQGSEATYESGFVIDKFPISRPNLTFSTLTVSNMSPEDSSIYLCSVGQGDMNTEAFFGQGTRLTVV.

The J gene is TRBJ2-2, the V gene TRBV7-8; the D gene is possibly TRBD1 (6 bases). Germline values: CDR1 SGHVS, CDR2 FQNEAQ. Trimming removed 1 base from V and 5 bases from J, with 11 bases in between. The CDR3 sequence is 15 residues long. For the CDR3, the DNA is TGTGCCAGCAGCTTAGTCCAGGGGCGTACCGGGGAGCTGTTTTTT. Protein: CASSLVQGRTGELFF.

This clone came up once. The J gene is TRBJ2-1, the V gene TRBV19; 13 bases match TRBD2. Germline V lookup: CDR1 LNHDA, CDR2 SQIVND (reference sequence). The CDR3 is 18 amino acids. Germline trimming cut 1 base from V and 7 bases from J; bases unmatched to any gene: 10. The CDR3, as DNA: TGTGCCAGTAGTATAGTCCCTCGGACTAGCGGGAGTGTGAATGAGCAGTTCTTC. Translated: CASSIVPRTSGSVNEQFF.